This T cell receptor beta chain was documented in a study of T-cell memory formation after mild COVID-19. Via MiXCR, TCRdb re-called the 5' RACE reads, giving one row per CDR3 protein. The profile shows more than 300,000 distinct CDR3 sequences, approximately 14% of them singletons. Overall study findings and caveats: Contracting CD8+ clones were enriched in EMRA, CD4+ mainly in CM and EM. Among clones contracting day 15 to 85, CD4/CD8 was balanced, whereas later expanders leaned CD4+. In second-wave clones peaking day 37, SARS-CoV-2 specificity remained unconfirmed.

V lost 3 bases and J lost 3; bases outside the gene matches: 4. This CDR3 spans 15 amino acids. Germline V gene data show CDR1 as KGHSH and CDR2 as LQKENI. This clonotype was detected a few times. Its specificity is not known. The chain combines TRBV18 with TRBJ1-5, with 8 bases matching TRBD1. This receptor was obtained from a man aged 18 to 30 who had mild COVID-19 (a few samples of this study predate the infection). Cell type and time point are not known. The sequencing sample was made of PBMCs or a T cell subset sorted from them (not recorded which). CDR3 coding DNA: TGTGCCAGCTCACCCATACAGGGGGACAATCAGCCCCAGCATTTT. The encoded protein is CASSPIQGDNQPQHF.